Following are 23 T cell receptor beta chains from one sample sequenced in a study of CD8+ T cells in alopecia areata. In each case, RNA was isolated and then reverse transcribed into cDNA as the sequencing template. Measured with immunoSEQ multiplex PCR; TCRdb has only the in-frame clones, and not every one. This sample has about 120,000 clones, with 55% to 70% found just once. Sequencing input: CD4+ T cells sorted from blood. These receptors were taken from a human donor in good health.

The V gene is TRBV11-1, the J gene TRBJ2-7, with D perhaps matching TRBD1 (6 bases). Germline CDR1 and CDR2: SGHAT and FQDESV (reference sequence). This CDR3 is built from 13 residues. V lost 5 bases and J 1 base, leaving 9 bases between the germline ends. As DNA, the CDR3 is TGTGCCAGCAGCCAGGGACATTCCTACGAGCAGTACTTC. Amino acids: CASSQGHSYEQYF. The complete variable domain, with remaining parts taken from reference TRBV11-1 and TRBJ2-7, reads EAEVAQSPRYKITEKSQAVAFWCDPISGHATLYWYRQILGQGPELLVQFQDESVVDDSQLPKDRFSAERLKGVDSTLKIQPAELGDSAMYLCASSQGHSYEQYFGPGTRLTVT.

This clone was counted a single time. V gene TRBV29-1 combines with J gene TRBJ1-2; D remains unclear. The CDR3 runs to 12 residues. The germline CDR1 and CDR2 sequences are SQVTM and ANQGSEA. V lost 7 bases and J 3 bases, leaving 12 bases between the germline ends. The CDR3 loop reads CSARVGDYGYTF. The CDR3 DNA reads as TGCAGCGCCCGGGTGGGAGACTATGGCTACACCTTC.

The chain has TRBV27 and TRBJ1-2; D might be TRBD1 (6 bases). Between the trimmed V and J ends, which lost 0 bases and 10 bases, there was a span of 18 bases. The CDR3 length is 15 residues. Germline lookup yields CDR1 MNHEY and CDR2 SMNVEV (reference sequence). CDR3 region: CASSLSLTGIGDYTF. The CDR3 nucleotides are TGTGCCAGCAGTTTATCGCTAACAGGGATCGGTGACTACACCTTC.

The chain carries TRBV27 and TRBJ1-5, with a weak D call TRBD1 (6 bases). Looked up from germline, CDR1 is MNHEY and CDR2 is SMNVEV (reference sequence). Trimming cost V 5 bases and J 6 bases, with 20 bases left between them. The CDR3 runs to 16 residues. CDR3 bases: TGTGCCAGCAGTGCCCGACGGACAGCCGATGGTCAGCCCCAGCATTTT. Its translation: CASSARRTADGQPQHF.

V usage is TRBV15 and J usage is TRBJ1-2; D unresolved. Trimming removed 0 bases at V and 2 bases at J, with 7 bases between. CDR3 length: 14 residues. The germline V gene encodes CDR1 LNHNV and CDR2 YYDKDF (reference sequence). This CDR3 is CATSREAGNYGYTF. The CDR3 coding sequence is TGTGCCACCAGCAGAGAGGCGGGGAACTATGGCTACACCTTC. The full variable domain, with the rest looked up from reference TRBV15 and TRBJ1-2, is DAMVIQNPRYQVTQFGKPVTLSCSQTLNHNVMYWYQQKSSQAPKLLFHYYDKDFNNEADTPDNFQSRRPNTSFCFLDIRSPGLGDTAMYLCATSREAGNYGYTFGSGTRLTVV.

The rearrangement uses TRBV7-9 and TRBJ2-7, with 7 nucleotides matching TRBD2. The CDR3 length is 12 residues. Germline V CDR1 and CDR2: SEHNR, FQNEAQ (reference sequence). V was clipped by 8 bases and J by 0 bases; unmatched bases: 1. The CDR3 sequence is CASAGDSYEQYF. In nucleotides, the CDR3 is TGTGCCAGCGCGGGGGACTCCTACGAGCAGTACTTC.

The table lists this clone with a count of one. The CDR3 here is CASSPLGGDEQFF. The CDR3 bases are TGTGCCAGCAGTCCCCTCGGGGGGGATGAGCAGTTCTTC. V is TRBV6-1 and J is TRBJ2-1, with TRBD2 matching 8 bases. Looked up from germline, CDR1 is MNHNS and CDR2 is SASEGT. The CDR3 contains 13 residues. With 5 bases clipped from V and 8 bases from J, the junction kept 5 bases outside the gene matches.

A remark on this clone: One end of the junction varies from germline; a read error may be responsible. This sequence joins TRBV29-1 and TRBJ2-2; D remains ambiguous. The CDR3 is 14 amino acids. CDR1 and CDR2 from the germline V gene are SQVTM and ANQGSEA. This chain's CDR3 is CSVKEWQNTGELFF. The CDR3 DNA reads as TGCAGCGTTAAAGAATGGCAGAACACCGGGGAGCTGTTTTTT.

This clone was seen more than once but under ten times. The chain links TRBV7-9 to TRBJ1-5; D is possibly TRBD1 (5 bases). Between the trimmed V and J ends, which lost 9 bases and 7 bases, there was a span of 16 bases. The CDR3 is 13 residues long. Per germline, CDR1 SEHNR and CDR2 FQNEAQ (reference sequence). CDR3 sequence reads: CASSEGPGQPQHF. The DNA for the CDR3 is TGTGCCAGTTCAGAGGGACCCGGGCAGCCCCAGCATTTT.

This clone was recorded a few times. The chain uses TRBV6-6 and TRBJ1-4; 7 bases map to TRBD1. This CDR3 has 13 amino acids. The V and J ends lost 5 bases and 8 bases, in that order; junction bases with no gene match: 5. Germline values: CDR1 MNHNY, CDR2 SVGAGI (reference sequence). The CDR3, as DNA: TGTGCCAGCAGTCCAGGGACAGTCGAAAAACTGTTTTTT. As protein: CASSPGTVEKLFF.

The CDR3 loop is CATTGLNEQFF. The CDR3 DNA is TGTGCCACTACGGGTTTGAATGAGCAGTTCTTC. The gene calls are TRBV19 and TRBJ2-1; D uncertain. Germline-derived CDR1 and CDR2 are LNHDA and SQIVND (reference sequence). The CDR3 length is 11 residues. V shed 10 bases and J shed 7 bases, with 11 bases lying between them.

The chain joins TRBV6-5 to TRBJ2-7; 7 positions agree with TRBD1. Germline trimming cut 5 bases from V and 6 bases from J; bases unmatched to any gene: 7. The length of the CDR3 is 13 residues. CDR1 is MNHEY and CDR2 is SVGAGI in the germline V gene. CDR3 bases: TGTGCCAGCAGTAGCCAGACAGGGATCGAGCAGTACTTC. Amino acids: CASSSQTGIEQYF.

DNA of the CDR3: TGTGCCAGCAGCCGAACCGAAGGGAACAGCCGGGTACAGCATTTT. Amino acid sequence: CASSRTEGNSRVQHF. The chain is built from TRBV25-1 and TRBJ1-5; unclear D gene. V was shortened by 6 bases and J by 13 bases, with 25 bases between the two germline ends. Per germline, CDR1 MGHDK and CDR2 SYGVNS. The CDR3 runs to 15 residues.

The gene calls are TRBV29-1 and TRBJ2-5, with TRBD2 identical over 7 bases. V was clipped by 6 bases and J by 1 base; unmatched bases: 5. The CDR3 is 13 amino acids. Germline-derived CDR1 and CDR2 are SQVTM and ANQGSEA. This CDR3 is CSVAAGIQETQYF. CDR3 bases: TGCAGCGTAGCAGCGGGGATCCAAGAGACCCAGTACTTC.

The V and J genes are TRBV5-1 and TRBJ1-6; possibly TRBD1 for D (6 bases). Germline CDR1 and CDR2: SGHRS and YFSETQ. The CDR3 length is 16 residues. V was cut by 5 bases and J by 11 bases, with 23 bases left in between. The CDR3 bases are TGCGCCAGCAGACCAGAGGACAGCCAGGGCACGGCACCCCTCCACTTT. The encoded protein is CASRPEDSQGTAPLHF.

V is TRBV5-6 and J is TRBJ1-2; maybe TRBD1 (6 bases). Between the trimmed V and J ends, which lost 0 bases and 3 bases, there was a span of 15 bases. This CDR3 spans 16 amino acids. Germline V gene lookup returns CDR1 SGHDT and CDR2 YYEEEE. The chain's CDR3 is CASSLVGTGRYYGYTF. The CDR3 DNA reads as TGTGCCAGCAGCTTGGTAGGAACAGGGCGTTACTATGGCTACACCTTC. Supplemented by reference TRBV5-6 and TRBJ1-2, the full variable domain reads DAGVTQSPTHLIKTRGQQVTLRCSPKSGHDTVSWYQQALGQGPQFIFQYYEEEERQRGNFPDRFSGHQFPNYSSELNVNALLLGDSALYLCASSLVGTGRYYGYTFGSGTRLTVV.

The chain combines TRBV18 with TRBJ1-2; possible D gene TRBD1, 5 bases. V gave up 1 base and J gave up 3 bases, with 15 bases separating them. Germline V CDR1 and CDR2: KGHSH, LQKENI. This CDR3 contains 16 residues. The CDR3 is CASSPRQTGGDYGYTF. The CDR3 DNA follows: TGTGCCAGCTCACCACGGCAGACTGGAGGGGACTATGGCTACACCTTC.

The chain uses TRBV30 and TRBJ2-7, with 14 nucleotides matching TRBD2. The V gene's germline CDR1 is GTSNPN and CDR2 SVGIG (reference sequence). The CDR3 totals 12 residues. With 8 bases clipped from V and 8 bases from J, the junction kept 5 bases outside the gene matches. CDR3 nucleotides: TGTGCCCGGACTAGCGGGGGGAGGAAGCAGTACTTC. It is translated as CARTSGGRKQYF.

The gene calls are TRBV29-1 and TRBJ2-5, with 10 nucleotides matching TRBD2. This CDR3 is built from 13 residues. CDR1 SQVTM and CDR2 ANQGSEA come from the germline V gene. After removal of 4 bases from V and 5 bases from J, the junction contained 4 bases not matched to a gene. The CDR3 here is CSVALAGGETQYF. The CDR3 nucleotides read TGCAGCGTTGCGTTAGCGGGGGGCGAGACCCAGTACTTC.

In regard to this clone: The same CDR3 arises from other DNA sequences in this sample as well. This chain uses TRBV29-1 with TRBJ2-3, with 7 bases fitting TRBD2. V lost 3 bases and J lost 1; bases outside the gene matches: 4. Germline assignment: CDR1 SQVTM and CDR2 ANQGSEA. CDR3 size: 14 residues. The CDR3 DNA reads as TGCAGCGTTGACGGGGGAGGGGGCACAGATACGCAGTATTTT. Protein product: CSVDGGGGTDTQYF.

A single count supports this clone. This sequence joins TRBV13 and TRBJ1-1; TRBD1 might be the D (6 bases). Trimming stripped 6 bases from V and 5 bases from J, with 16 bases between. This CDR3 is 14 amino acids long. Germline loops: CDR1 PRHDT, CDR2 FYEKMQ (reference sequence). The CDR3 DNA follows: TGTGCCAGCAGTGCCCAGGGGTTGTGGACTGAAGCTTTCTTT. This codes for CASSAQGLWTEAFF.

The chain combines TRBV2 with TRBJ1-5; D unresolved. Trimming shortened V by 6 bases and J by 4 bases, and 13 bases separated the two germline ends. The CDR3 has 14 residues. The V gene's germline CDR1 is SNHLY and CDR2 FYNNEI. CDR3 sequence (DNA): TGTGCCAGCAGGGATTCTTTTGGTAATCAGCCCCAGCATTTT. It translates to CASRDSFGNQPQHF.

Ten or more counts support this clone. This chain links TRBV7-6 with TRBJ1-4; tentatively, D is TRBD1 (5 bases). This CDR3 is built from 14 residues. Germline V gene lookup returns CDR1 SGHVS and CDR2 FNYEAQ. With 2 bases removed from V and 8 bases from J, the gap between germline ends came to 12 bases. The CDR3, as DNA: TGTGCCAGCAGCTTAAGCCAGACAGCAGAAAAACTGTTTTTT. Translating it yields CASSLSQTAEKLFF.